This T cell receptor (beta chain) emerged from a study of T cell responses to AZD1222 COVID-19 vaccine (dated by TCRdb to the early 2020s). At the level of the whole study: AZD1222 recipients with second doses at about 4 weeks or about 12 weeks were pooled, because spike-specific TCR depth and breadth did not differ between schedules. A total of about 230 trial participants underwent TCR sequencing, of whom some 210 received two doses of AZD1222 and approximately 25 received two doses of the MenACWY control vaccine. Trial participants were enrolled by age into 18-55, 56-69 and 70-plus year subgroups, with approximately 150, 28 and 58 TCR-sequenced participants respectively. Broader findings and caveats from the paper: Most participants were white British and females outnumbered males, and the authors suggested that clonal diversity may have been underestimated. No day 14 peak-response samples were available, so repertoires were characterized only after the peak T cell response. Spike-specific TCR breadth and depth rose significantly after two AZD1222 doses compared with day 0 and with MenACWY recipients. Reportedly, almost half of the unique spike-specific TCRs recognized epitopes lying outside the regions that are mutated in the B.1.351 and B.1.1.7 variants. Conclusions about previously exposed vaccinees are limited, since just 6 or 7 AZD1222 recipients were seropositive for SARS-CoV-2 at baseline. The vaccine-associated CD4 TCRs covered the entire spike protein, and the dominant responses fell in regions 160-218 and 743-854. In the small 56-69-year group, the increase in depth fell short of significance, most likely because of low power.

The CDR3 runs 15 amino acids, cysteine and phenylalanine included. This entry keeps only the CDR3 DNA: 45 bases, framed from base 1. CDR1 and CDR2, looked up from the germline V gene (reference sequence), are MNHEY and SMNVEV. The junction carries 18 bases between V and J, which are trimmed by 6 bases and 4 bases respectively. In the case of this clone: Its antigen is currently not known. Qualities for individual bases were not recorded, and no much larger clone is one base off.

The time point label on this specimen signifies: baseline before first vaccination. Vaccinee samples came from UK trials COV001 and COV002, including a single-blind randomized controlled phase 2/3 trial of AZD1222 (ChAdOx1 nCoV-19) in healthy adults. For TCRbeta chain sequencing, PBMC samples were collected from trial participants at day 0 and at day 28 after the second dose. The CDR3 regions of human TCRbeta chains were analyzed by immunosequencing. Turning to the authors' computational methods: TCRs in the repertoires were matched against a reference library of SARS-CoV-2-specific TCRs that had been generated with the MIRA antigen-specificity platform. Breadth was defined as the fraction of unique TCRs that were SARS-CoV-2-associated. Depth was defined as the fraction of total T cells that were SARS-CoV-2-associated. Using the MIRA data, each spike-specific TCR was mapped to the spike region that the TCR reacts to and placed in a CD4 or CD8 class. Log10-transformed breadth and depth values were compared by one-way ANOVA with Sidak's multiple comparisons tests. TCRdb took this table from immuneACCESS and kept in-frame rearrangements with V and J called. Such tables lack part of the clones; where checked against another copy, unresolved V genes explain under half of the gap, and the rest is unexplained. Clone size and V and J calls were adopted from that table, with D and trimming inferred from the DNA. Across this sample there are about 150,000 clones, with roughly 91% seen only once. Of the sample, roughly 2% falls within the top ten clones.

The rearranged chain carries TRBV27 and TRBJ1-1, with the D gene too uncertain to name. This specimen consisted of peripheral blood, obtained on day 0 of AZD1222 vaccination. The sequence was obtained from an adult in good health. The CDR3 region has the sequence CASRPARGRVTEAFF. The bases read TGTGCCAGCAGACCTGCTCGGGGTAGGGTCACTGAAGCTTTCTTT.